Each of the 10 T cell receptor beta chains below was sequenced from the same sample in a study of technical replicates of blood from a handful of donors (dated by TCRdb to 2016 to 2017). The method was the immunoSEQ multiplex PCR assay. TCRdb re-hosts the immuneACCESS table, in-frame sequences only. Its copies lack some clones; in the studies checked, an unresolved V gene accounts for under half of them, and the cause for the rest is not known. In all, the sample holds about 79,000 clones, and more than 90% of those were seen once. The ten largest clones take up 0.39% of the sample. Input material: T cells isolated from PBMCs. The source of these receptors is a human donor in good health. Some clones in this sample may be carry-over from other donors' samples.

The CDR3 sequence: CASSEPGQGAPDTQYF. Written as DNA, the CDR3 is TGTGCCAGCAGTGAACCGGGACAGGGGGCTCCAGATACGCAGTATTTT. J is TRBJ2-3 and V is TRBV6-1; 12 positions match TRBD1. Trimming removed 2 bases from V and 4 bases from J; junction bases left unmatched: 4. Germline V lookup: CDR1 MNHNS, CDR2 SASEGT. This CDR3 is built from 16 residues.

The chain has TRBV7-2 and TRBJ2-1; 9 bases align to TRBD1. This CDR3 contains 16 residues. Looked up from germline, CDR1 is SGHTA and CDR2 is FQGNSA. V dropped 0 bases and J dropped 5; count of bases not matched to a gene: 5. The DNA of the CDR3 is TGTGCCAGCAGCTTAGCCGGGACAGGGTTACACAATGAGCAGTTCTTC. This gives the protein CASSLAGTGLHNEQFF.

Written as DNA, the CDR3 is TGTGCCAGTAGTCCTCAGGGTGGCACTGAAGCTTTCTTT. It specifies CASSPQGGTEAFF. The gene calls are TRBV19 and TRBJ1-1, with TRBD1 as a possible D gene (5 bases). Per the germline V gene, CDR1 is LNHDA and CDR2 is SQIVND (reference sequence). The CDR3 contains 13 residues. V lost 5 bases and J lost 4, with 11 bases in between.

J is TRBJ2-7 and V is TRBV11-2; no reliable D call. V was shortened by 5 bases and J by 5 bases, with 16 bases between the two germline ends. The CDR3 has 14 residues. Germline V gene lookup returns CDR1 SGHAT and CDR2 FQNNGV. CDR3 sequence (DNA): TGTGCCAGCAGCCTTTCAAGTTTGAGGCACGAGCAGTACTTC. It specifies CASSLSSLRHEQYF. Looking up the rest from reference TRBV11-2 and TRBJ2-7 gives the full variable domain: EAGVAQSPRYKIIEKRQSVAFWCNPISGHATLYWYQQILGQGPKLLIQFQNNGVVDDSQLPKDRFSAERLKGVDSTLKIQPAKLEDSAVYLCASSLSSLRHEQYFGPGTRLTVT.

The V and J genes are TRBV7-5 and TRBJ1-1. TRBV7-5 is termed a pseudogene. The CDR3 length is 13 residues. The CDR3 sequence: CVRSLVVNTEAFF. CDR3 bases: TGTGTCAGAAGCTTAGTAGTGAACACTGAAGCTTTCTTT.

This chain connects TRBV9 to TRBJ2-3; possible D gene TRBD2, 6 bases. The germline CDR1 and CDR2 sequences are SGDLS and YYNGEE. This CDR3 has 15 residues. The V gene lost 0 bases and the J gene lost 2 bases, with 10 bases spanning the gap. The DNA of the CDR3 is TGTGCCAGCAGCGTAGCTGGAGGGTACACAGATACGCAGTATTTT. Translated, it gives CASSVAGGYTDTQYF. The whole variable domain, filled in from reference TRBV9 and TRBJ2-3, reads DSGVTQTPKHLITATGQRVTLRCSPRSGDLSVYWYQQSLDQGLQFLIQYYNGEERAKGNILERFSAQQFPDLHSELNLSSLELGDSALYFCASSVAGGYTDTQYFGPGTRLTVL.

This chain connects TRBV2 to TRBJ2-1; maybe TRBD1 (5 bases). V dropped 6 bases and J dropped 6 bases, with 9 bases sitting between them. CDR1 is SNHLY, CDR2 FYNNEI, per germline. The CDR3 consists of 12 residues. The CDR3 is CASRIDSNEQFF. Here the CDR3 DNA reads TGTGCCAGCAGGATAGACAGCAATGAGCAGTTCTTC. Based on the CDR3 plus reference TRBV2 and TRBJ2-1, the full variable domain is EPEVTQTPSHQVTQMGQEVILRCVPISNHLYFYWYRQILGQKVEFLVSFYNNEISEKSEIFDDQFSVERPDGSNFTLKIRSTKLEDSAMYFCASRIDSNEQFFGPGTRLTVL.

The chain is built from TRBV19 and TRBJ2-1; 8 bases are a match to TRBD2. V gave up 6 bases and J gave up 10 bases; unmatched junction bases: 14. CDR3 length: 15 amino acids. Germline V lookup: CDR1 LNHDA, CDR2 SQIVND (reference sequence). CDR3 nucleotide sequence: TGTGCCAGTAGCCCCCAGGTAGCGGGAAAAGGGGAGCAGTTCTTC. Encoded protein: CASSPQVAGKGEQFF.

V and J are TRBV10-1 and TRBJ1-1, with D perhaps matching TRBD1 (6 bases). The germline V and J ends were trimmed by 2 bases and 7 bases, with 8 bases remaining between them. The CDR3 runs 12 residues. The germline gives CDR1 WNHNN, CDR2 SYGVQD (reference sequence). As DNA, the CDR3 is TGCGCCAGCAGTGAGACAGGGTATGAAGCTTTCTTT. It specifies CASSETGYEAFF.

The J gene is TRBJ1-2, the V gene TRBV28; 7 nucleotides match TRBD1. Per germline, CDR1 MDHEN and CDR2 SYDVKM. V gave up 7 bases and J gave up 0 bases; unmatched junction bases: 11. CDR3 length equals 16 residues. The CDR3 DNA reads TGTGCCAGCAATAACTTGGTCGGGACAGCTAACTATGGCTACACCTTC. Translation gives CASNNLVGTANYGYTF.